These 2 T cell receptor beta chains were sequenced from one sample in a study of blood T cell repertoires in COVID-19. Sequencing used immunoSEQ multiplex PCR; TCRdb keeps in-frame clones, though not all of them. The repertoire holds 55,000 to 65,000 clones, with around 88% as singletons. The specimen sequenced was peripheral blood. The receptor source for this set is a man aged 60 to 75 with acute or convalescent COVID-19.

CDR3 loop: CASSSLPSSLGDEQYF. The CDR3 DNA sequence: TGTGCCAGCAGCTCCCTCCCGAGTAGCTTAGGGGACGAGCAGTACTTC. This sequence joins TRBV28 and TRBJ2-7; tentative D call: TRBD1 (5 bases). The ends were cut back, 6 bases at V and 5 bases at J, with 23 bases in the middle. The CDR3 runs 16 residues. From germline, CDR1 is MDHEN and CDR2 SYDVKM.

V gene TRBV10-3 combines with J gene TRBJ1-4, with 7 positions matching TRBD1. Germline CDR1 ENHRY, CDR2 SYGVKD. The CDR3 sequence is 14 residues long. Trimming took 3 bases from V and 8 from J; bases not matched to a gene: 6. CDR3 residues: CAISESGRGEKLFF. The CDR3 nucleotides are TGTGCCATCAGTGAATCAGGCAGGGGGGAAAAACTGTTTTTT.